The 26 T cell receptor beta chains given below trace back to one sample, sequenced in a study of identical twins. TCRdb fed the 5' RACE reads into MiXCR, producing one record per CDR3 protein. Altogether hundreds of thousands of distinct CDR3 sequences are present, about 20% being singletons, with the ten largest covering around 12%. The same sample was also used in a study of T cells expressing NK-cell markers.

Sequencing was carried out using PBMCs. All receptors come from a woman younger than 35 in good health.

In this sample, this clonotype turned up a few times. CDR3 in DNA: TGTGCCAGCAGTTTCCCGACTGGGGCCAACGTCCTGACTTTC. This gives the protein CASSFPTGANVLTF. The chain employs TRBV12-3 or TRBV12-4 and TRBJ2-6; no reliable D call. The CDR3 contains 14 residues. Trimming took 3 bases from V and 2 from J, leaving 5 bases between them.

The chain joins TRBV30 to TRBJ2-7; 9 nucleotides agree with TRBD1. V lost 4 bases and J lost 2; bases outside the gene matches: 3. The CDR3 is made up of 13 amino acids. Germline V CDR1 and CDR2: GTSNPN, SVGIG (reference sequence). CDR3 sequence: CAWTWTGAYEQYF. CDR3 sequence (DNA): TGTGCCTGGACCTGGACAGGGGCCTACGAGCAGTACTTC.

A few counts support this clonotype. The chain employs TRBV11-1 and TRBJ2-7, with 9 bases aligning to TRBD2. Germline CDR1 is SGHAT and CDR2 is FQDESV (reference sequence). Trimming removed 4 bases from V and 0 bases from J; junction bases left unmatched: 19. The CDR3 sequence is 20 residues long. The CDR3 DNA is TGTGCCAGCAGCTCCAGCTGGAGGATAGCGGGGGTTCCCAGCTCCTACGAGCAGTACTTC. Translated: CASSSSWRIAGVPSSYEQYF.

V usage is TRBV20-1 and J usage is TRBJ2-1, with 10 bases that match TRBD2. This CDR3 has 15 amino acids. V gave up 5 bases and J gave up 6 bases; unmatched junction bases: 10. Germline V gene sequence: CDR1 DFQATT, CDR2 SNEGSKA (reference sequence). The CDR3 is CSAGGLAGVFNEQFF. The CDR3 DNA reads as TGCAGTGCTGGGGGGCTAGCGGGAGTTTTCAATGAGCAGTTCTTC.

J is TRBJ2-1 and V is TRBV29-1; D not resolved. Germline V gives CDR1 SQVTM, CDR2 ANQGSEA. The CDR3 spans 14 residues. Deletions cut 6 bases from V and 1 base from J, with 13 bases between. The CDR3 DNA is TGCAGCGTCCGAAGGGATCCATCCTACAATGAGCAGTTCTTC. It codes for CSVRRDPSYNEQFF.

The V call is TRBV10-3, the J call TRBJ2-4; weak D call: TRBD1 (6 bases). Deletions cut 3 bases from V and 9 bases from J, with 12 bases between. Germline-derived CDR1 and CDR2 are ENHRY and SYGVKD. This CDR3 comprises 13 residues. CDR3 nucleotide sequence: TGTGCCATCAGTGATCCTGGGGGCTTCATTCAGTACTTC. As protein: CAISDPGGFIQYF.

This clonotype was detected only a few times. The chain combines TRBV6-1 with TRBJ2-7, with no clear D. V dropped 4 bases and J dropped 3 bases, with 10 bases sitting between them. CDR1 is MNHNS, CDR2 SASEGT, per germline. This CDR3 has 13 amino acids. DNA of the CDR3: TGTGCCAGCAGTGTTACCACGGGCTACGAGCAGTACTTC. Its protein is CASSVTTGYEQYF.

The gene calls are TRBV12-3 or TRBV12-4 and TRBJ2-4; TRBD2 matches 11 bases. Trimming removed 5 bases from V and 5 bases from J; junction bases left unmatched: 17. The CDR3 loop spans 19 amino acids. In nucleotides, the CDR3 is TGTGCCAGCAGTGCAAATTTGGGGACTAGCGGACACCTCCAAAACATTCAGTACTTC. This encodes CASSANLGTSGHLQNIQYF.

The J gene is TRBJ2-5, the V gene TRBV3-1, with 9 bases that match TRBD1. The CDR3 loop spans 15 amino acids. With 4 bases clipped from V and 5 bases from J, the junction kept 8 bases outside the gene matches. Germline V gene sequence: CDR1 LGHDT, CDR2 YNNKEL (reference sequence). The CDR3: CASSLPGTGRETQYF. The DNA for the CDR3 is TGTGCCAGCAGCCTGCCCGGGACAGGGAGGGAGACCCAGTACTTC.

This clonotype has more than one count but fewer than ten. The V gene is TRBV6-2 or TRBV6-3, the J gene TRBJ2-1; D not certain. CDR1 and CDR2 (germline): MNHEY, SVGEGT. This CDR3 has 13 residues. The germline V and J ends were trimmed by 4 bases and 9 bases, with 13 bases remaining between them. CDR3 amino acids: CASSSRGPSEQFF. DNA of the CDR3: TGTGCCAGCAGTTCCCGTGGGCCCAGTGAGCAGTTCTTC.

This clonotype was picked up a small number of times. This chain uses TRBV5-6 with TRBJ1-2; D might be TRBD1 (5 bases). The CDR3 length is 13 residues. The V gene lost 4 bases and the J gene lost 5 bases, with 12 bases spanning the gap. Per the germline V gene, CDR1 is SGHDT and CDR2 is YYEEEE. CDR3 bases: TGTGCCAGCAGCCTGGGGGGTTGGTATGGCTACACCTTC. Its translation is CASSLGGWYGYTF.

The rearrangement uses TRBV20-1 and TRBJ2-7; the D is unclear. Trimming shortened V by 6 bases and J by 5 bases, and 11 bases separated the two germline ends. Germline loops: CDR1 DFQATT, CDR2 SNEGSKA (reference sequence). CDR3 size: 11 residues. The chain's CDR3 is CSATPGHEQYF. The CDR3, as DNA: TGCAGTGCAACGCCGGGCCACGAGCAGTACTTC.

This sequence joins TRBV12-3 or TRBV12-4 and TRBJ2-6, with D perhaps TRBD1 (6 bases). Between the trimmed V and J ends, which lost 6 bases and 3 bases, there was a span of 9 bases. The CDR3 sequence is 14 residues long. CDR3 in DNA: TGTGCCAGCAGCAGGGGTGGTGGGGCCAACGTCCTGACTTTC. This translates into CASSRGGGANVLTF.

This clonotype was seen more than once but under ten times. The V gene is TRBV7-2, the J gene TRBJ2-3; possible D gene TRBD2, 7 bases. Germline V gene sequence: CDR1 SGHTA, CDR2 FQGNSA. The CDR3 is 16 residues long. The V and J ends lost 7 bases and 9 bases respectively, with 26 bases between them. The CDR3 reads CASTATQSGARGTQYF. CDR3 DNA: TGTGCCAGCACCGCTACCCAAAGCGGGGCAAGGGGGACGCAGTATTTT.

The J gene is TRBJ2-7, the V gene TRBV18; a possible D gene is TRBD2 (5 bases). The ends were cut back, 2 bases at V and 3 bases at J, with 11 bases in the middle. CDR1 and CDR2 (germline): KGHSH, LQKENI. This CDR3 contains 14 residues. CDR3 sequence: CASSPYGSYYEQYF. The CDR3 coding sequence is TGTGCCAGCTCACCATATGGGAGCTACTACGAGCAGTACTTC.

This clonotype was observed a handful of times. The rearrangement joins TRBV20-1 to TRBJ2-1; D perhaps matches TRBD2 (6 bases). CDR1 DFQATT and CDR2 SNEGSKA come from the germline V gene (reference sequence). The CDR3 sequence is 16 residues long. Trimming took off 5 bases at V and 0 bases at J, with 17 bases between the two ends. The CDR3 protein is CSAAKTSFFSYNEQFF. The CDR3 bases are TGCAGTGCTGCTAAGACTAGTTTCTTCTCCTACAATGAGCAGTTCTTC.

The rearrangement links TRBV7-9 to TRBJ2-3, with D hard to call. Germline-derived CDR1 and CDR2 are SEHNR and FQNEAQ (reference sequence). V lost 2 bases and J 0 bases, leaving 9 bases between the germline ends. The CDR3 runs 15 residues. CDR3 protein: CASSLPGGSTDTQYF. The CDR3 DNA reads TGTGCCAGCAGCTTACCGGGCGGTAGCACAGATACGCAGTATTTT.

This clonotype was counted between two and nine times. V and J are TRBV5-1 and TRBJ2-7, with D possibly matching TRBD1 (6 bases). This CDR3 spans 15 amino acids. Germline CDR1 SGHRS, CDR2 YFSETQ. Trimming took off 4 bases at V and 4 bases at J, with 18 bases between the two ends. CDR3 protein: CASSPVGGRGYEQYF. The CDR3 bases are TGCGCCAGCAGCCCTGTTGGGGGCCGCGGTTACGAGCAGTACTTC.

This clonotype was seen more than once but under ten times. This rearrangement joins TRBV20-1 to TRBJ2-1; D not resolved. Trimming took 4 bases from V and 2 from J, leaving 12 bases between them. Germline CDR1 is DFQATT and CDR2 is SNEGSKA (reference sequence). The CDR3 sequence is 14 residues long. This chain's CDR3 is CSATDFVPYNEQFF. DNA for the CDR3: TGCAGTGCTACAGACTTCGTCCCCTACAATGAGCAGTTCTTC.

This chain links TRBV7-9 with TRBJ2-7; 8 bases line up with TRBD1. The CDR3 totals 15 residues. Germline CDR1 is SEHNR and CDR2 is FQNEAQ (reference sequence). After removal of 4 bases from V and 4 bases from J, the junction contained 9 bases not matched to a gene. The CDR3: CASSSFRTGQYEQYF. DNA for the CDR3: TGTGCCAGCAGCTCCTTCCGGACAGGGCAATACGAGCAGTACTTC.

J is TRBJ2-2 and V is TRBV4-1; D is perhaps TRBD2 (5 bases). The CDR3 has 17 amino acids. V was pared by 6 bases and J by 7 bases, with 24 bases between. Germline CDR1 is MGHRA and CDR2 is YSYEKL. The DNA of the CDR3 is TGCGCCAGCAGTCGAAAGGCCTCACTCTCTAGCAACGGGGAGCTGTTTTTT. Its translation is CASSRKASLSSNGELFF.

CDR3 DNA: TGCGCCAGCAAACAGGACCTAAACACTGAAGCTTTCTTT. Translation: CASKQDLNTEAFF. The chain is built from TRBV5-1 and TRBJ1-1, with D possibly being TRBD1 (5 bases). The CDR3 runs 13 residues. With 6 bases removed from V and 2 bases from J, the gap between germline ends came to 11 bases. Germline V lookup: CDR1 SGHRS, CDR2 YFSETQ. Together with reference TRBV5-1 and TRBJ1-1, the CDR3 gives the full variable domain: KAGVTQTPRYLIKTRGQQVTLSCSPISGHRSVSWYQQTPGQGLQFLFEYFSETQRNKGNFPGRFSGRQFSNSRSEMNVSTLELGDSALYLCASKQDLNTEAFFGQGTRLTVV.

V gene TRBV21-1 combines with J gene TRBJ2-7; the table's D call TRBD1 went unverified against the DNA. TRBV21-1 is classified as a pseudogene. This CDR3 is built from 18 residues. In nucleotides, the CDR3 is TGTGCCAGCAGCAAAGACGGGGCCGGGACAGGGGAACTCTACGAGCAGTACTTC. Protein product: CASSKDGAGTGELYEQYF.

This clonotype was found a few times. The chain has TRBV7-9 and TRBJ2-2; D is unclear. Germline values: CDR1 SEHNR, CDR2 FQNEAQ (reference sequence). Trimming removed 5 bases at V and 6 bases at J, with 13 bases between. CDR3 size: 14 residues. The CDR3 loop reads CASSAPRLAGELFF. CDR3 DNA: TGTGCCAGCAGCGCCCCGAGGCTCGCCGGGGAGCTGTTTTTT. Full variable domain (outside the CDR3, taken from reference TRBV7-9 and TRBJ2-2): DTGVSQNPRHKITKRGQNVTFRCDPISEHNRLYWYRQTLGQGPEFLTYFQNEAQLEKSRLLSDRFSAERPKGSFSTLEIQRTEQGDSAMYLCASSAPRLAGELFFGEGSRLTVL.

This clonotype was seen many times. This chain joins TRBV6-5 and TRBJ2-5, with D possibly being TRBD1 or TRBD2 (6 bases each). Germline CDR1 MNHEY, CDR2 SVGAGI. Trimming shortened V by 2 bases and J by 5 bases, and 15 bases separated the two germline ends. The CDR3 runs to 15 residues. The CDR3, as DNA: TGTGCCAGCAGTTACAGTCGGGGGCACCTGGAGACCCAGTACTTC. It specifies CASSYSRGHLETQYF.

This clonotype appeared a few times. The V gene is TRBV12-3 or TRBV12-4, the J gene TRBJ2-7; the D gene is possibly TRBD1 (6 bases). V was cut by 5 bases and J by 6 bases, with 11 bases left in between. The CDR3 runs 12 residues. The CDR3 nucleotides are TGTGCCAGCAGTACAGGGTCCGTCGAGCAGTACTTC. It codes for CASSTGSVEQYF.